The 2 T cell receptor beta chains listed next were all sequenced from one sample in a study of blood T cell repertoires in COVID-19. Clones were read by immunoSEQ multiplex PCR, and TCRdb kept only the in-frame ones, dropping some. Among about 250,000 clones, roughly 82% were seen once, and the ten largest hold 4% to 6%. Material: peripheral blood. These receptors came from a woman older than 75 with active or convalescent COVID-19.

The V call is TRBV19, the J call TRBJ1-2; unclear D gene. The CDR3 spans 13 residues. Per the germline V gene, CDR1 is LNHDA and CDR2 is SQIVND (reference sequence). The germline V and J ends were trimmed by 3 bases and 8 bases, with 13 bases remaining between them. The CDR3 coding sequence is TGTGCCAGTAGTATGAGGAGGGTTGGGGGCTACACCTTC. Translating gives CASSMRRVGGYTF.

The J gene is TRBJ1-2, the V gene TRBV27, with 7 bases fitting TRBD1. After removal of 2 bases from V and 6 bases from J, the junction contained 3 bases not matched to a gene. The CDR3 is made up of 13 amino acids. Germline V gene sequence: CDR1 MNHEY, CDR2 SMNVEV (reference sequence). The CDR3 region is CASSLLQGDGYTF. The DNA of the CDR3 is TGTGCCAGCAGTTTACTCCAGGGGGATGGCTACACCTTC.